The present T cell receptor beta chain was sequenced within a study of cytomegalovirus exposure and HLA in healthy donors. Notes on the study in general: With high specificity and sensitivity, the classifier reportedly diagnosed cytomegalovirus status. Per a later analysis, HLA-associated TCR beta chains showed more clonal expansion than other, equally common TCR beta chains. Across all donors, roughly uniform sequencing depth was an assumption of the presence/absence analyses. A missense variant in DCLRE1C was later tied to TCR beta V- and J-gene trimming.

V dropped 1 base and J dropped 0; count of bases not matched to a gene: 4. This CDR3 has 16 amino acids. CDR1 is MNHEY, CDR2 SVGAGI, per germline. 13 Jbeta primers and 60 Vbeta primers were used for the PCR. Profiled with immunoSEQ multiplex PCR; TCRdb holds only in-frame clones, not every one. In the table there are 270,000 or so clones, around 86% of which are singletons. As regards this clone: Antigen unknown.

The sample taken for sequencing was PBMCs. The clonotype was recovered from a man aged 40-49 years in good health and CMV-seropositive. This chain uses TRBV6-5 with TRBJ2-7, with TRBD2 identical over 9 bases. The CDR3 spells CASSYYGSGSSYEQYF. The DNA for the CDR3 is TGTGCCAGCAGTTACTACGGTAGCGGGAGCTCCTACGAGCAGTACTTC.